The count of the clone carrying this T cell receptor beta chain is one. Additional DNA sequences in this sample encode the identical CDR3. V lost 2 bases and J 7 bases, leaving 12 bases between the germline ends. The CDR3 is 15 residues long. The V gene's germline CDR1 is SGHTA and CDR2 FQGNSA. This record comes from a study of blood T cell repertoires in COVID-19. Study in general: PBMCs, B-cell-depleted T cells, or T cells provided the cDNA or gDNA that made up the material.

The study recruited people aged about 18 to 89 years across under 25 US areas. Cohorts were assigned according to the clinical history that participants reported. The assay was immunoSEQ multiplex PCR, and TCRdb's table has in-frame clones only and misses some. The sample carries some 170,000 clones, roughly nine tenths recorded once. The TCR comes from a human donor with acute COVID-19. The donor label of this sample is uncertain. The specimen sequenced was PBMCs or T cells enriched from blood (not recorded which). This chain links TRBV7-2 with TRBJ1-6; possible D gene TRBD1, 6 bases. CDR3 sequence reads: CASSLSGVGNSPLHF. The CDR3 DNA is TGTGCCAGCAGCTTATCAGGGGTGGGGAATTCACCCCTCCACTTT.